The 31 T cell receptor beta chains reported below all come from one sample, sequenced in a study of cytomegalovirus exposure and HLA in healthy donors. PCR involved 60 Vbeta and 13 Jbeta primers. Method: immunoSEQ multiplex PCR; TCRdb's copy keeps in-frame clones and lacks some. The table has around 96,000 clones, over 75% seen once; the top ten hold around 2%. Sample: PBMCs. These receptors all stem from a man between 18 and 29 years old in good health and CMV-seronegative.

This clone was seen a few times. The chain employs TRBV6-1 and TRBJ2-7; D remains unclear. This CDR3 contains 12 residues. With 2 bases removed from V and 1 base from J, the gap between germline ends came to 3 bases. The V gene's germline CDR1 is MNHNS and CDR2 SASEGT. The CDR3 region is CASSEQSYEQYF. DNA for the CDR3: TGTGCCAGCAGTGAACAGTCCTACGAGCAGTACTTC.

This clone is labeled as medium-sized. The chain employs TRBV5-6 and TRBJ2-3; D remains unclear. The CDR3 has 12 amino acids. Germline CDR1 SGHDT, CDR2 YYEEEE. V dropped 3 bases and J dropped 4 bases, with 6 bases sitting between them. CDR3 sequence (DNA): TGTGCCAGCAGCTCCCTAGCAGATACGCAGTATTTT. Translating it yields CASSSLADTQYF.

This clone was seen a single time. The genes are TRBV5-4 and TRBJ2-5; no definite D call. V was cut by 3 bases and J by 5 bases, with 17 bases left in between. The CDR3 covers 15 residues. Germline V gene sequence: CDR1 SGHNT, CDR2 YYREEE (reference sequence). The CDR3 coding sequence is TGTGCCAGCAGCTGGTCGAGCGACCCCGGGGAGACCCAGTACTTC. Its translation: CASSWSSDPGETQYF.

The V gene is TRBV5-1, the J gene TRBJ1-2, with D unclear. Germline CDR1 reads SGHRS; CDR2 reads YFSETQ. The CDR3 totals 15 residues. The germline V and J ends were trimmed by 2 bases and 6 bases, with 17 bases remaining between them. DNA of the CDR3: TGCGCCAGCAGCTTCTTTGCCGAGGGTGGCAATGGCTACACCTTC. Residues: CASSFFAEGGNGYTF.

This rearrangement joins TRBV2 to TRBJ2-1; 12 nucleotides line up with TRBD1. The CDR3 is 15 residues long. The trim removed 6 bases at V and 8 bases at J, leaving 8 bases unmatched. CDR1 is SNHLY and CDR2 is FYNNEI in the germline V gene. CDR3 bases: TGTGCCAGCAGCGACCGGGACAGGGGGCGAGATGAGCAGTTCTTC. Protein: CASSDRDRGRDEQFF.

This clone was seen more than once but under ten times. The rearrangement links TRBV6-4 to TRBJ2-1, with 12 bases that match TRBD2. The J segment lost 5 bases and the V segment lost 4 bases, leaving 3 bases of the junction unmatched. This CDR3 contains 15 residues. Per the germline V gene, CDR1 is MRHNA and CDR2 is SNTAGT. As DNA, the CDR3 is TGTGCCAGCAGTGTCGGACTAGCGGGGAACAATGAGCAGTTCTTC. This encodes CASSVGLAGNNEQFF.

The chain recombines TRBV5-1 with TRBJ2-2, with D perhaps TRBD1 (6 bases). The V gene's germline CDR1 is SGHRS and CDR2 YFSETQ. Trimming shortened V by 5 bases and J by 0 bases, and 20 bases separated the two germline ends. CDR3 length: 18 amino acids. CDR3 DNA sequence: TGCGCCAGCAGAAAAGGACAGCGCGTAGGTCCGAACACCGGGGAGCTGTTTTTT. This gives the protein CASRKGQRVGPNTGELFF.

The CDR3 reads CASSLSPVNYGYTF. In nucleotides, the CDR3 is TGTGCCAGCAGTTTATCTCCGGTGAACTATGGCTACACCTTC. The chain couples TRBV27 to TRBJ1-2; D unresolved. Germline V gene sequence: CDR1 MNHEY, CDR2 SMNVEV (reference sequence). CDR3 size: 14 residues. V lost 0 bases, J lost 2 bases, and 7 bases lay in between.

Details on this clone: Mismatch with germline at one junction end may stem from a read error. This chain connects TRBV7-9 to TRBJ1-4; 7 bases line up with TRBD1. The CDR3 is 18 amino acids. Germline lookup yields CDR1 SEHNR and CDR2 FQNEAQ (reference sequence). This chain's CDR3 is CSSSFSTGLGTTHEKLFF. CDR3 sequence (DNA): TGTTCCAGCAGCTTCTCGACAGGGCTGGGGACGACTCATGAAAAACTGTTTTTT.

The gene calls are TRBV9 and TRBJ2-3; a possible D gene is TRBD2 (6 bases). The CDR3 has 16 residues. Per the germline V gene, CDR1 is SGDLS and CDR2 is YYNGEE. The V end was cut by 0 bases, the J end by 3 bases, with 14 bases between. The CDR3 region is CASSVAEGRLTDTQYF. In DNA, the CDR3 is TGTGCCAGCAGCGTAGCGGAGGGGCGACTGACAGATACGCAGTATTTT.

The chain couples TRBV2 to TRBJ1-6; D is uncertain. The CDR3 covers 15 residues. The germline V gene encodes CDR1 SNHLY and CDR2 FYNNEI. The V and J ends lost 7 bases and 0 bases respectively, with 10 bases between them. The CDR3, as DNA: TGTGCCAGCACGTACGATAGCTCCTATAATTCACCCCTCCACTTT. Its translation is CASTYDSSYNSPLHF.

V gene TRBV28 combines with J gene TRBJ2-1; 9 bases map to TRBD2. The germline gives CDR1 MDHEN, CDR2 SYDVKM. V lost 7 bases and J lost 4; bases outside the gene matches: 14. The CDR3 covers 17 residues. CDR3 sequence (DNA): TGTGCCAGCAATGTTCTAAGCCTAGCGGGGCCTTACAATGAGCAGTTCTTC. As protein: CASNVLSLAGPYNEQFF. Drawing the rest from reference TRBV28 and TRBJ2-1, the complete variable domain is DVKVTQSSRYLVKRTGEKVFLECVQDMDHENMFWYRQDPGLGLRLIYFSYDVKMKEKGDIPEGYSVSREKKERFSLILESASTNQTSMYLCASNVLSLAGPYNEQFFGPGTRLTVL.

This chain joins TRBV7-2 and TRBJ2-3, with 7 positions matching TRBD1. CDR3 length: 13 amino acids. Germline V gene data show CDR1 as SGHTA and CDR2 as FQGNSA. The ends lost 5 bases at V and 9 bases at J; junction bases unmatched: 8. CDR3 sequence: CASSPTGQATQYF. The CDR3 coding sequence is TGTGCCAGCAGCCCAACTGGACAGGCGACGCAGTATTTT.

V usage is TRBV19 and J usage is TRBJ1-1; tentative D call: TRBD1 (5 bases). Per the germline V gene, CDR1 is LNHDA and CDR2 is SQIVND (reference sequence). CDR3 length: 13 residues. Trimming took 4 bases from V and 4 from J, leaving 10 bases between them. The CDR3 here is CASSSQGLTEAFF. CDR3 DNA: TGTGCCAGTAGTAGTCAGGGACTCACTGAAGCTTTCTTT.

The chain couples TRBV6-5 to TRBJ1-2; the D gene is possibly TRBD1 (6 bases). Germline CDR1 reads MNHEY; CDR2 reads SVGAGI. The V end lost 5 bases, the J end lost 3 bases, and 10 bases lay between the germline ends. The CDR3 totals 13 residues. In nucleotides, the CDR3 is TGTGCCAGCAGTACCGACAGGCACTATGGCTACACCTTC. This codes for CASSTDRHYGYTF.

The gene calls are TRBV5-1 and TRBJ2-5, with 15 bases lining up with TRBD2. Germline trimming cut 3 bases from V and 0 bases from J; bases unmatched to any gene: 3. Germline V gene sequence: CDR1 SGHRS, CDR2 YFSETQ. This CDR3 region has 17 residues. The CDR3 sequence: CASSSGTSGGNQETQYF. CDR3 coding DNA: TGCGCCAGCAGCTCCGGGACTAGCGGGGGGAACCAAGAGACCCAGTACTTC.

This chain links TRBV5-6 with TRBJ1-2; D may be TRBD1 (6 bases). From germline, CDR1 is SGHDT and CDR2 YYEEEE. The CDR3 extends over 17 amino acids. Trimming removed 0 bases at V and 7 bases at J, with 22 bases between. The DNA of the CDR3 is TGTGCCAGCAGCTTGGGGACAGAGGTAGGGAGTGTTGGTGGCTACACCTTC. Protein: CASSLGTEVGSVGGYTF.

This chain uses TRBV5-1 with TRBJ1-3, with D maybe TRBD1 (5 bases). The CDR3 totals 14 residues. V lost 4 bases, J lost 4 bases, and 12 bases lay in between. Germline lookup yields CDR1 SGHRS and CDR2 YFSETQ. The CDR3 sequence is CASSQDIVGNTIYF. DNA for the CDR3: TGCGCCAGCAGCCAGGACATTGTCGGAAACACCATATATTTT.

DNA of the CDR3: TGTGCCAGCAGCTCCGCACTAGGACTAGCGGAATACAATGAGCAGTTCTTC. This encodes CASSSALGLAEYNEQFF. The chain has TRBV7-8 and TRBJ2-1, with 10 positions matching TRBD2. The CDR3 spans 17 residues. The V and J ends lost 4 bases and 4 bases, in that order; junction bases with no gene match: 10. Germline V gene sequence: CDR1 SGHVS, CDR2 FQNEAQ.

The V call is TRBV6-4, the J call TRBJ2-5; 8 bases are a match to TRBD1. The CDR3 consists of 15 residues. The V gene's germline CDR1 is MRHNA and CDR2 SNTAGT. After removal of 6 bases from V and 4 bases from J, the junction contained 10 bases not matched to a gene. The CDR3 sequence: CASSQGAQAGETQYF. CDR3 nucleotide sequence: TGTGCCAGCAGCCAGGGGGCGCAGGCTGGAGAGACCCAGTACTTC.

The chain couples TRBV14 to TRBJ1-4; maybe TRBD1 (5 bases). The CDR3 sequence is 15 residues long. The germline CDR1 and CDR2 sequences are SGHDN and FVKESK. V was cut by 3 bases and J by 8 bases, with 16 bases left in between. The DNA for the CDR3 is TGTGCCAGCAGCCATGACGACAGCCAGCAGGAAAAACTGTTTTTT. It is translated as CASSHDDSQQEKLFF.

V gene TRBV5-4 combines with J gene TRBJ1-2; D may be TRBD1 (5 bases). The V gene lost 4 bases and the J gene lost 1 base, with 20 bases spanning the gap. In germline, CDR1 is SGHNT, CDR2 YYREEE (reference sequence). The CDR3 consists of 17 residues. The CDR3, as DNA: TGTGCCAGCAGCCACCCGCCCCGGCGGGACTTTAACTATGGCTACACCTTC. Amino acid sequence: CASSHPPRRDFNYGYTF.

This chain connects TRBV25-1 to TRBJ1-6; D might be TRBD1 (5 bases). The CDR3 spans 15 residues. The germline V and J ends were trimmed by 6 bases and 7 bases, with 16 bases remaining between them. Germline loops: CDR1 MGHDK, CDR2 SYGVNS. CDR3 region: CASREGAASNSPLHF. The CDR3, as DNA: TGTGCCAGCAGGGAAGGGGCAGCGAGCAATTCACCCCTCCACTTT.

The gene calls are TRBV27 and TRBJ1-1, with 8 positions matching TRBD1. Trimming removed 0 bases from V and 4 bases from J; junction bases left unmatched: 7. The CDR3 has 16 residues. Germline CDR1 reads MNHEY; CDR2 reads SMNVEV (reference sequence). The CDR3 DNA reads TGTGCCAGCAGTTTATCACGGGGGACAGGAGGCACTGAAGCTTTCTTT. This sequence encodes CASSLSRGTGGTEAFF.

Here the CDR3 reads CASSLSGGKNTEAFF. The DNA of the CDR3 is TGCGCCAGCAGCTTGTCAGGGGGGAAGAACACTGAAGCTTTCTTT. This sequence joins TRBV5-1 and TRBJ1-1; 7 bases are a match to TRBD1. J gave up 1 base and V 1 base, and 4 bases lay outside the gene matches. The CDR3 is 15 amino acids. Germline V lookup: CDR1 SGHRS, CDR2 YFSETQ.

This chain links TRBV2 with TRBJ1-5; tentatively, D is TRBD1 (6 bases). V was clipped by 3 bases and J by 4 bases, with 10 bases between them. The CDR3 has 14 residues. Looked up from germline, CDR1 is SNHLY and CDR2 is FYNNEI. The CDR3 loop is CASSDRQANQPQHF. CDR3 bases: TGTGCCAGCAGTGATAGACAGGCAAATCAGCCCCAGCATTTT. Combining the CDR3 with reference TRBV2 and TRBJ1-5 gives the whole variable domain EPEVTQTPSHQVTQMGQEVILRCVPISNHLYFYWYRQILGQKVEFLVSFYNNEISEKSEIFDDQFSVERPDGSNFTLKIRSTKLEDSAMYFCASSDRQANQPQHFGDGTRLSIL.

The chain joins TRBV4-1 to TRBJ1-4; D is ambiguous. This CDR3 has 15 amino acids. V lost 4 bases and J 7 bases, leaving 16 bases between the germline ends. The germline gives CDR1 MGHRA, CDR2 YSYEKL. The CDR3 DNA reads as TGCGCCAGCAGCCGCGGACCCCCCCGGGGTGAAAAACTGTTTTTT. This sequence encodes CASSRGPPRGEKLFF.

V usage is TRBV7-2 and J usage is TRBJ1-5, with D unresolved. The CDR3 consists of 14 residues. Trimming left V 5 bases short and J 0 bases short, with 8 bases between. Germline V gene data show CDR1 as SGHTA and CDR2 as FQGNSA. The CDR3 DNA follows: TGTGCCAGCAGCCTTTATTATAGCAATCAGCCCCAGCATTTT. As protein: CASSLYYSNQPQHF.

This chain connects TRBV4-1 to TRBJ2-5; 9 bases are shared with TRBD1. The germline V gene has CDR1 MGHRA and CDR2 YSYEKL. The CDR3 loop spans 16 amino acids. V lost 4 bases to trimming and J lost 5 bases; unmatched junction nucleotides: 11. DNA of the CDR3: TGCGCCAGCAGCCGTAAGCCGGGACAGGGTGGGGAGACCCAGTACTTC. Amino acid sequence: CASSRKPGQGGETQYF.

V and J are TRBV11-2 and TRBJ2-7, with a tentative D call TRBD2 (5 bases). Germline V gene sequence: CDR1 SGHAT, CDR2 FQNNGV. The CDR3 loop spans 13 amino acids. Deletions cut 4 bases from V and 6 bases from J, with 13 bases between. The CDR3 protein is CASSYRAVGEQYF. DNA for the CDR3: TGTGCCAGCAGCTACCGAGCGGTTGGCGAGCAGTACTTC.

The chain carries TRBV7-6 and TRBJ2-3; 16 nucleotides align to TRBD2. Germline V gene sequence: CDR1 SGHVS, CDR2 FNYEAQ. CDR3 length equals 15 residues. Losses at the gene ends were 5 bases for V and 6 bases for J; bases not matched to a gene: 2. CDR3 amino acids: CASSTGLAGGDTQYF. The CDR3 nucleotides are TGTGCCAGCAGCACGGGACTAGCGGGGGGGGATACGCAGTATTTT.